The rows below give T cell receptor beta chains drawn from one sample of a study of blood T cell repertoires in COVID-19. Profiled with immunoSEQ multiplex PCR; TCRdb holds only in-frame clones, not every one. The data show hundreds of thousands of clones, 85% to 90% seen once. Specimen: PBMCs or T cells enriched from blood (not recorded which). The receptors originated from a young man who had recovered from COVID-19. Both conserved end residues are part of each CDR3. Fields, in order: V gene, D gene, J gene, clone size, CDR3 DNA, CDR3 protein. D genes are given only for firm matches. Where a row states a size, it is once, few, many or the class of an expanded clone; other rows omit it.

>TRBV11-2|TRBD1|TRBJ1-1|-
TGTGCCAGCAGCTTCGACTCAGGGGGCCGGGGGACTGAAGCTTTCTTT
CASSFDSGGRGTEAFF
>TRBV28|TRBD2|TRBJ2-1|-
TGTGCCAGCAGTTACGGAACCGACCTAGCGGTTTCAAGCTCCTACAATGAGCAGTTCTTC
CASSYGTDLAVSSSYNEQFF
>TRBV4-1|-|TRBJ2-7|-
TGCGCCAGCAGCCCCCAGCGAGGAAACGAGCAGTACTTC
CASSPQRGNEQYF
>TRBV5-4|TRBD2|TRBJ2-7|-
TGTGCCAGCAGCTTTGATGAAATACTAGCGGGGAGGTACGAGCAGTACTTC
CASSFDEILAGRYEQYF
>TRBV6-4|-|TRBJ1-2|-
TGTGCCAGCAGTGCCCCTGGGACACCTGGCTACACCTTC
CASSAPGTPGYTF
>TRBV10-2|-|TRBJ1-2|once
TGCGCCAGCAGTCCCTTACCCGGGACATTAAACGGCTACACCTTC
CASSPLPGTLNGYTF
>TRBV4-1|TRBD2|TRBJ2-7|-
TGCGCCAGCAGCCAGCCGGGAGGCCAGATGGAGCAGTACTTC
CASSQPGGQMEQYF
>TRBV7-8|TRBD1|TRBJ1-4|once
TGTGCCAGCAGCTCCGACAGGGGAGGTGAAAAACTGTTTTTT
CASSSDRGGEKLFF
>TRBV19|TRBD1|TRBJ1-2|-
TGTGCCAGTAGTATATCCAGGGGGCATGGCTACACCTTC
CASSISRGHGYTF
>TRBV11-3|-|TRBJ1-2|-
TGTGCCAGCAGCTTATCAGGGATCGGCTACACCTTC
CASSLSGIGYTF